The 8 T cell receptor beta chains listed next were all sequenced from one sample in a study of control samples from healthy donors and cancer patients. Produced via immunoSEQ multiplex PCR; TCRdb's table is partial and in-frame only. Among almost 90,000 clones listed, roughly 84% were seen once. Sequenced: blood. These receptors were obtained from a woman between 40 and 50 years old in good health.

On this clone itself: Other DNA sequences within the sample encode an identical CDR3. V and J are TRBV2 and TRBJ2-7, with a possible D match to TRBD2 (5 bases). The CDR3 is 14 amino acids. The V and J ends lost 1 base and 7 bases respectively, with 14 bases between them. The germline V gene encodes CDR1 SNHLY and CDR2 FYNNEI. The DNA for the CDR3 is TGTGCCAGCAGTGAAGGGGCGGGCGTCTATGAGCAGTACTTC. Translated: CASSEGAGVYEQYF. Based on the CDR3 plus reference TRBV2 and TRBJ2-7, the full variable domain is EPEVTQTPSHQVTQMGQEVILRCVPISNHLYFYWYRQILGQKVEFLVSFYNNEISEKSEIFDDQFSVERPDGSNFTLKIRSTKLEDSAMYFCASSEGAGVYEQYFGPGTRLTVT.

The chain employs TRBV3-1 (or the pseudogene TRBV3-2) and TRBJ2-7; a possible D gene is TRBD2 (5 bases). Germline loops: CDR1 LGHDT, CDR2 YNNKEL (reference sequence). V was cut by 1 base and J by 5 bases, with 15 bases left in between. The CDR3 totals 15 residues. DNA of the CDR3: TGTGCCAGCAGCCAAGGGACGGGAATATACGACGAGCAGTACTTC. Translated, it gives CASSQGTGIYDEQYF.

The chain combines TRBV9 with TRBJ1-4; tentative D call: TRBD1 (5 bases). This CDR3 has 16 residues. Germline CDR1 is SGDLS and CDR2 is YYNGEE. Trimming cost V 3 bases and J 0 bases, with 12 bases left between them. In DNA, the CDR3 is TGTGCCAGCAGCGAGGGAGACAGAGCAACTAATGAAAAACTGTTTTTT. As protein: CASSEGDRATNEKLFF.

The DNA for the CDR3 is TGTGCCAGCAGCGTACAGGGGGCCACTGAAGCTTTCTTT. Amino acids: CASSVQGATEAFF. This chain connects TRBV9 to TRBJ1-1, with 8 bases aligning to TRBD1. Trimming cost V 1 base and J 4 bases; bases outside gene matches: 0. CDR3 length: 13 amino acids. Germline V gene sequence: CDR1 SGDLS, CDR2 YYNGEE. Together with reference TRBV9 and TRBJ1-1, the CDR3 gives the full variable domain: DSGVTQTPKHLITATGQRVTLRCSPRSGDLSVYWYQQSLDQGLQFLIQYYNGEERAKGNILERFSAQQFPDLHSELNLSSLELGDSALYFCASSVQGATEAFFGQGTRLTVV.

This chain uses TRBV7-3 with TRBJ2-1; the D gene is possibly TRBD2 (5 bases). Germline V CDR1 and CDR2: SGHTA, FQGTGA. The germline V and J ends were trimmed by 3 bases and 4 bases, with 10 bases remaining between them. This CDR3 is 14 amino acids long. The CDR3 region is CASSFKSGYNEQFF. In nucleotides, the CDR3 is TGTGCCAGCAGCTTTAAGTCGGGGTACAATGAGCAGTTCTTC.

The chain joins TRBV7-2 to TRBJ1-1, with D perhaps matching TRBD1 (6 bases). CDR3 length equals 13 residues. Trimming cost V 1 base and J 4 bases, with 7 bases left between them. Germline V CDR1 and CDR2: SGHTA, FQGNSA. CDR3 nucleotide sequence: TGTGCCAGCAGCTTAGAACAGGGCACTGAAGCTTTCTTT. Residues: CASSLEQGTEAFF.

This chain links TRBV12-3 or TRBV12-4 with TRBJ1-5, with D possibly matching TRBD1 (5 bases). The germline V and J ends were trimmed by 2 bases and 9 bases, with 11 bases remaining between them. The CDR3 is 13 residues long. DNA of the CDR3: TGTGCCAGCAGTTTAAGGGGTCTTGGGCCCCAGCATTTT. This gives the protein CASSLRGLGPQHF.

This sequence joins TRBV10-1 and TRBJ2-2, with unresolved D. Germline CDR1 is WNHNN and CDR2 is SYGVQD (reference sequence). Trimming cost V 0 bases and J 6 bases, with 8 bases left between them. The CDR3 contains 14 residues. The CDR3 is CASSESNGPGELFF. The CDR3 DNA reads TGCGCCAGCAGTGAGTCGAATGGCCCCGGGGAGCTGTTTTTT.